These 27 T cell receptor beta chains were sequenced from one sample in a study of CD8 T cells in ankylosing spondylitis. Their antigen targets remain unknown. General observations from the study: In ankylosing spondylitis blood, a motif of several highly homologous TCR beta variants appeared characteristic.

One entry per CDR3 protein, called by TCRdb with MiXCR from the 5' RACE reads. Of approximately 520,000 distinct CDR3 sequences in the sample, under 5.5% are singletons; the top ten hold roughly 3.5%. Material: blood, either unsorted or a sorted T cell fraction (not recorded which). The receptor set was obtained from a male donor with ankylosing spondylitis.

In its sample, this clonotype was seen many times. The chain combines TRBV28 with TRBJ1-2; 8 bases align to TRBD1. The trim removed 5 bases at V and 2 bases at J, leaving 7 bases unmatched. Germline CDR1 and CDR2: MDHEN and SYDVKM. The CDR3 covers 15 residues. The CDR3 reads CASSTWTGSNYGYTF. CDR3 sequence (DNA): TGTGCCAGCAGTACTTGGACAGGGTCCAACTATGGCTACACCTTC.

This clonotype was seen many times. Mismatch with germline at one junction end may stem from a read error. The V and J genes are TRBV27 and TRBJ2-7; 9 bases are shared with TRBD1. This CDR3 spans 15 amino acids. Per germline, CDR1 MNHEY and CDR2 SMNVEV (reference sequence). For the CDR3, the DNA is TGTGCCAGCTCCGCAACAGGGGGCAATCTCTACGAGCAGTGCTTC. This codes for CASSATGGNLYEQCF.

The sample holds a few counts of this clonotype. V is TRBV9 and J is TRBJ2-2; D might be TRBD2 (5 bases). Germline lookup yields CDR1 SGDLS and CDR2 YYNGEE. V lost 0 bases, J lost 2 bases, and 8 bases lay in between. The CDR3 covers 15 residues. The CDR3, as DNA: TGTGCCAGCAGCGTAGTAGGGAGCAACACCGGGGAGCTGTTTTTT. This sequence encodes CASSVVGSNTGELFF.

There are many counts of this clonotype. The gene calls are TRBV14 and TRBJ2-1; 10 bases fit TRBD2. CDR1 is SGHDN and CDR2 is FVKESK in the germline V gene. This CDR3 contains 20 residues. Trimming cost V 0 bases and J 4 bases; bases outside gene matches: 15. CDR3 protein: CASSQEWTSGGGFWYNEQFF. CDR3 nucleotide sequence: TGTGCCAGCAGCCAAGAATGGACTAGCGGCGGGGGATTCTGGTACAATGAGCAGTTCTTC.

This clonotype was picked up many times. V and J are TRBV10-3 and TRBJ1-1, with D perhaps TRBD1 (6 bases). The CDR3 covers 14 residues. Germline CDR1 reads ENHRY; CDR2 reads SYGVKD. V was clipped by 5 bases and J by 4 bases, with 14 bases between them. In nucleotides, the CDR3 is TGTGCCATCAGTCGGGACACTCGTTCCACTGAAGCTTTCTTT. It specifies CAISRDTRSTEAFF.

This clonotype was seen many times. The chain has TRBV20-1 and TRBJ1-1, with a possible D match to TRBD1 (5 bases). This CDR3 region has 10 residues. CDR1 and CDR2 from the germline V gene are DFQATT and SNEGSKA (reference sequence). V lost 4 bases and J 11 bases, leaving 11 bases between the germline ends. CDR3 sequence (DNA): TGCAGTGCTATCAGGGTGCGGGCTTTCTTT. Protein: CSAIRVRAFF.

This chain uses TRBV27 with TRBJ2-2, with D hard to call. Germline V gene data show CDR1 as MNHEY and CDR2 as SMNVEV (reference sequence). The V and J ends lost 1 base and 6 bases respectively, with 12 bases between them. The CDR3 is made up of 15 amino acids. The CDR3, as DNA: TGTGCCAGCAGTTTATTGGGGATAGTACCCGGGGAGCTGTTTTTT. The encoded protein is CASSLLGIVPGELFF.

This clonotype was seen repeatedly, ten times or more. A read error may account for a junction end that differs from germline. J is TRBJ2-7 and V is TRBV7-2; 10 bases are a match to TRBD1. CDR1 is SGHTA, CDR2 FQGNSA, per germline. The CDR3 extends over 12 amino acids. The CDR3 loop reads CASPLLGQGLLF. CDR3 bases: TGTGCCAGCCCCCTATTGGGACAGGGGCTTCTCTTC.

In this sample, this clonotype turned up many times. The chain links TRBV12-3 or TRBV12-4 to TRBJ1-1, with D uncertain. Trimming removed 7 bases at V and 2 bases at J, with 5 bases between. The CDR3 length is 11 residues. This chain's CDR3 is CASILNTEAFF. The CDR3 nucleotides read TGTGCCAGCATCCTCAACACTGAAGCTTTCTTT.

The sample holds many counts of this clonotype. The V gene is TRBV6-2 or TRBV6-3, the J gene TRBJ2-5, with D possibly TRBD1 on 6 matching bases. This CDR3 region has 14 residues. V lost 6 bases and J lost 5, with 16 bases in between. Germline V gene sequence: CDR1 MNHEY, CDR2 SVGEGT. The chain's CDR3 is CASSQRQEGETQYF. As DNA, the CDR3 is TGTGCCAGCAGCCAAAGACAGGAAGGCGAGACCCAGTACTTC.

The chain combines TRBV3-1 with TRBJ1-5; 7 bases match TRBD1. The V segment lost 3 bases and the J segment 4 bases; nucleotides outside the gene matches: 9. The CDR3 length is 16 residues. Germline CDR1 and CDR2: LGHDT and YNNKEL (reference sequence). The CDR3 DNA reads TGTGCCAGCAGCCATACCACCGGGACAGAAAATCAGCCCCAGCATTTT. Its protein product is CASSHTTGTENQPQHF.

This clonotype was observed many times. The gene calls are TRBV6-1 and TRBJ1-6; 7 nucleotides agree with TRBD1. Trimming removed 5 bases from V and 0 bases from J; junction bases left unmatched: 7. Germline CDR1 and CDR2: MNHNS and SASEGT. This CDR3 is 17 amino acids long. CDR3 residues: CASSKGTVLSYNSPLHF. The CDR3 coding sequence is TGTGCCAGCAGTAAGGGGACAGTTCTCTCCTATAATTCACCCCTCCACTTT.

This clonotype has ten or more counts. V and J are TRBV7-2 and TRBJ1-2; 7 nucleotides match TRBD1. V shed 5 bases, J shed 3 bases, and the junction held 9 bases outside the gene matches. Germline CDR1 and CDR2: SGHTA and FQGNSA. The CDR3 is 15 amino acids. CDR3 sequence reads: CASSPQGQTHYGYTF. CDR3 DNA sequence: TGTGCCAGCAGCCCACAGGGACAGACCCACTATGGCTACACCTTC.

This clonotype was picked up many times. V and J are TRBV12-5 and TRBJ1-2; D uncertain. The CDR3 contains 13 residues. The V gene's germline CDR1 is LGHNT and CDR2 FRNRAP. Trimming removed 5 bases from V and 8 bases from J, with 15 bases in between. CDR3 residues: CASGPTLTWGYTF. CDR3 DNA: TGTGCTAGTGGTCCAACCCTGACGTGGGGCTACACCTTC.

This clonotype was counted many times. This chain uses TRBV10-3 with TRBJ2-5, with 11 bases that match TRBD1. With V trimmed by 6 bases and J by 5 bases, 8 bases remained unmatched. The CDR3 runs 15 residues. Germline CDR1 and CDR2: ENHRY and SYGVKD. The CDR3 sequence is CAISPWTGGGETQYF. The CDR3 coding sequence is TGTGCCATCAGCCCGTGGACAGGGGGCGGTGAGACCCAGTACTTC.

In its sample, this clonotype was seen many times. The chain joins TRBV9 to TRBJ1-3; D may be TRBD1 (6 bases). Germline-derived CDR1 and CDR2 are SGDLS and YYNGEE. The CDR3 runs 17 residues. Between the trimmed V and J ends, which lost 2 bases and 0 bases, there was a span of 15 bases. The CDR3: CASSVTGQLRSGNTIYF. Written as DNA, the CDR3 is TGTGCCAGCAGCGTGACAGGTCAGTTACGCTCTGGAAACACCATATATTTT.

This clonotype showed up many times. The chain uses TRBV29-1 and TRBJ2-3; TRBD2 agrees at 8 bases. This CDR3 comprises 14 residues. Looked up from germline, CDR1 is SQVTM and CDR2 is ANQGSEA. The V segment lost 7 bases and the J segment 4 bases; nucleotides outside the gene matches: 10. The CDR3, as DNA: TGCAGCGCCGGCGGGGGGCCTAGCGCAGATACGCAGTATTTT. This translates into CSAGGGPSADTQYF.

This clonotype was recorded many times. This chain links TRBV12-3 or TRBV12-4 with TRBJ1-1; 9 nucleotides line up with TRBD1. This CDR3 contains 17 residues. V lost 5 bases and J lost 1; bases outside the gene matches: 11. CDR3 in DNA: TGTGCCAGCAGTCCCCGTGACAGGGGGAAAGGGAACACTGAAGCTTTCTTT. Translation: CASSPRDRGKGNTEAFF.

The V gene is TRBV3-1, the J gene TRBJ2-7, with 11 bases identical to TRBD2. This CDR3 region has 15 residues. The germline CDR1 and CDR2 sequences are LGHDT and YNNKEL (reference sequence). Trimming cost V 1 base and J 4 bases; bases outside gene matches: 3. Here the CDR3 reads CASSQVSSGRYEQYF. The CDR3 DNA sequence: TGTGCCAGCAGCCAAGTTTCTAGCGGGAGGTACGAGCAGTACTTC.

This clonotype was observed at least ten times. The V and J genes are TRBV7-9 and TRBJ2-3; TRBD1 matches at 10 bases. Trimming removed 5 bases from V and 3 bases from J; junction bases left unmatched: 5. CDR1 is SEHNR and CDR2 is FQNEAQ in the germline V gene (reference sequence). CDR3 length equals 15 residues. The CDR3 bases are TGTGCCAGCAGCGGGGACAGGGGTCGTACAGATACGCAGTATTTT. It encodes CASSGDRGRTDTQYF.

This clonotype has ten or more counts. The V gene is TRBV5-5, the J gene TRBJ1-1, with 7 bases fitting TRBD1. Germline CDR1 is SGHKS and CDR2 is YYEKEE (reference sequence). The J segment lost 8 bases and the V segment lost 5 bases, leaving 15 bases of the junction unmatched. The CDR3 runs to 15 residues. The CDR3 nucleotides read TGTGCCAGCAGTCACCCAGGGGGGGCCGGGACGGAAGCTTTCTTT. Encoded protein: CASSHPGGAGTEAFF.

The sample holds many counts of this clonotype. The chain is built from TRBV5-1 and TRBJ2-1; perhaps TRBD1 as D (6 bases). V was shortened by 5 bases and J by 4 bases, with 10 bases between the two germline ends. This CDR3 has 13 residues. The V gene's germline CDR1 is SGHRS and CDR2 YFSETQ. DNA for the CDR3: TGCGCCAGCAGGCTGGACAGTTACAATGAGCAGTTCTTC. Its translation is CASRLDSYNEQFF.

The V call is TRBV5-1, the J call TRBJ2-2; D is tentatively TRBD1 or TRBD2 (5 bases each). V lost 4 bases and J 4 bases, leaving 8 bases between the germline ends. Germline lookup yields CDR1 SGHRS and CDR2 YFSETQ. CDR3 length equals 13 residues. The CDR3 nucleotides are TGCGCCAGCAGCCGGGACCCCACCGGGGAGCTGTTTTTT. Its translation: CASSRDPTGELFF.

This clonotype was detected many times. The chain links TRBV7-9 to TRBJ1-2, with D hard to call. The CDR3 sequence is 14 residues long. Looked up from germline, CDR1 is SEHNR and CDR2 is FQNEAQ (reference sequence). With 2 bases removed from V and 1 base from J, the gap between germline ends came to 8 bases. The CDR3 sequence is CASSLNSVNYGYTF. CDR3 sequence (DNA): TGTGCCAGCAGCTTAAACAGCGTTAACTATGGCTACACCTTC.

V usage is TRBV12-3 or TRBV12-4 and J usage is TRBJ1-6; 10 positions agree with TRBD1. V was clipped by 6 bases and J by 9 bases; unmatched bases: 5. CDR3 size: 14 residues. CDR3 nucleotide sequence: TGTGCCAGCAGGCGACAGGGGGCAGGTTCACCCCTCCACTTT. This sequence encodes CASRRQGAGSPLHF.

The chain is built from TRBV7-3 and TRBJ2-5; 7 bases match TRBD2. CDR3 length: 14 amino acids. Per germline, CDR1 SGHTA and CDR2 FQGTGA. The J segment lost 1 base and the V segment lost 5 bases, leaving 4 bases of the junction unmatched. DNA of the CDR3: TGTGCCAGCAGCAACGGGGGGTCCCAAGAGACCCAGTACTTC. Residues: CASSNGGSQETQYF. The complete variable domain, with remaining parts taken from reference TRBV7-3 and TRBJ2-5, reads GAGVSQTPSNKVTEKGKYVELRCDPISGHTALYWYRQSLGQGPEFLIYFQGTGAADDSGLPNDRFFAVRPEGSVSTLKIQRTERGDSAVYLCASSNGGSQETQYFGPGTRLLVL.

This clonotype was counted many times. The chain is built from TRBV7-8 and TRBJ1-1, with D perhaps matching TRBD1 (6 bases). Trimming cost V 2 bases and J 7 bases, with 14 bases left between them. The length of the CDR3 is 14 residues. Per germline, CDR1 SGHVS and CDR2 FQNEAQ. The CDR3: CASSLKRGANEAFF. As DNA, the CDR3 is TGTGCCAGCAGCTTAAAGCGGGGGGCGAATGAAGCTTTCTTT.